The 23 T cell receptor beta chains reported below all come from one sample, sequenced in a study of identical twins. TCRdb analysed the 5' RACE reads with MiXCR anew, one entry per CDR3 protein. Of 400,000 to 500,000 distinct CDR3 sequences listed, less than 20% are singletons. The sample taken for sequencing was naive T cells sorted from blood. The receptors were gathered from a man between 45 and 60 years old in good health.

This clonotype was counted between two and nine times. The chain couples TRBV12-3 or TRBV12-4 to TRBJ1-1; no reliable D call. This CDR3 is 13 amino acids long. With 6 bases removed from V and 11 bases from J, the gap between germline ends came to 19 bases. The CDR3 sequence: CASSPANFVGAFF. CDR3 nucleotide sequence: TGTGCCAGCAGCCCAGCCAACTTTGTGGGGGCTTTCTTT.

The chain couples TRBV3-1 to TRBJ2-3; the D is unclear. Germline V gene sequence: CDR1 LGHDT, CDR2 YNNKEL (reference sequence). The CDR3 sequence is 14 residues long. Trimming removed 1 base from V and 2 bases from J, with 7 bases in between. Written as DNA, the CDR3 is TGTGCCAGCAGCCAAGTCGGAGACACAGATACGCAGTATTTT. This encodes CASSQVGDTDTQYF.

The chain is built from TRBV20-1 and TRBJ1-1; the D is unclear. CDR3 length: 10 amino acids. V gave up 2 bases and J gave up 10 bases, with 8 bases separating them. From germline, CDR1 is DFQATT and CDR2 SNEGSKA (reference sequence). CDR3 protein: CSARSWSAFF. DNA for the CDR3: TGCAGTGCTAGATCCTGGTCAGCTTTCTTT.

This clonotype was counted many times. The V and J genes are TRBV4-2 and TRBJ2-3; TRBD2 agrees at 11 bases. The germline V gene has CDR1 LGHNA and CDR2 YNFKEQ. J lost 5 bases, V lost 1 base, and 5 bases had no gene match. The CDR3 sequence is 16 residues long. The CDR3 loop reads CASSQGTSGRIDTQYF. Written as DNA, the CDR3 is TGTGCCAGCAGCCAAGGAACTAGCGGGAGAATAGATACGCAGTATTTT.

This clonotype was observed many times. The chain is built from TRBV2 and TRBJ2-7; D unclear. The CDR3 spans 14 residues. The ends were cut back, 1 base at V and 2 bases at J, with 9 bases in the middle. Germline values: CDR1 SNHLY, CDR2 FYNNEI. The CDR3: CASSEEAVTYEQYF. The CDR3 nucleotides read TGTGCCAGCAGTGAAGAGGCAGTAACCTACGAGCAGTACTTC.

This clonotype has more than one count but fewer than ten. The gene calls are TRBV28 and TRBJ2-7; D perhaps matches TRBD1 (6 bases). This CDR3 is 17 amino acids long. Germline V gene sequence: CDR1 MDHEN, CDR2 SYDVKM. The germline V and J ends were trimmed by 3 bases and 2 bases, with 20 bases remaining between them. This CDR3 is CASSLLGTYRETYEQYF. CDR3 nucleotide sequence: TGTGCCAGCAGTTTGTTGGGGACGTACAGGGAAACCTACGAGCAGTACTTC.

At least ten counts were recorded for this clonotype. V usage is TRBV10-3 and J usage is TRBJ2-3; 7 nucleotides align to TRBD2. Germline assignment: CDR1 ENHRY and CDR2 SYGVKD. The CDR3 contains 13 residues. V shed 7 bases, J shed 6 bases, and the junction held 7 bases outside the gene matches. The CDR3 sequence is CAINPELADTQYF. The CDR3 region has the DNA TGTGCCATCAACCCGGAACTAGCGGATACGCAGTATTTT.

This clonotype was recorded a few times. The chain joins TRBV20-1 to TRBJ1-5; 8 nucleotides match TRBD1. J gave up 8 bases and V 6 bases, and 6 bases lay outside the gene matches. This CDR3 has 12 amino acids. Germline V gene lookup returns CDR1 DFQATT and CDR2 SNEGSKA (reference sequence). CDR3 sequence reads: CSAGQGVKPQHF. In nucleotides, the CDR3 is TGCAGTGCCGGACAGGGTGTGAAGCCCCAGCATTTT.

This clonotype has more than one count but fewer than ten. The V gene is TRBV12-3 or TRBV12-4, the J gene TRBJ2-3, with D possibly being TRBD2 (5 bases). The V end lost 7 bases, the J end lost 0 bases, and 14 bases lay between the germline ends. The CDR3 is 15 residues long. CDR3 in DNA: TGTGCCAGCAAGTTAGAGCGGTTCAGCACAGATACGCAGTATTTT. Translation gives CASKLERFSTDTQYF.

The chain has TRBV12-3 or TRBV12-4 and TRBJ1-1; tentative D call: TRBD1 (6 bases). Trimming shortened V by 6 bases and J by 2 bases, and 19 bases separated the two germline ends. The CDR3 is 16 amino acids. CDR3 residues: CASRPKKQGRNTEAFF. The CDR3, as DNA: TGTGCCAGCAGACCGAAAAAACAGGGTCGAAACACTGAAGCTTTCTTT.

This clonotype has a handful of counts. This sequence joins TRBV10-3 and TRBJ2-7; 11 bases agree with TRBD1. V shed 8 bases, J shed 3 bases, and the junction held 6 bases outside the gene matches. The CDR3 consists of 14 residues. In germline, CDR1 is ENHRY, CDR2 SYGVKD. CDR3 sequence: CAIGGTGGFYEQYF. For the CDR3, the DNA is TGTGCCATCGGGGGGACAGGGGGTTTCTACGAGCAGTACTTC.

This clonotype was counted only a few times. The chain is built from TRBV2 and TRBJ1-1; D remains ambiguous. Trimming took 4 bases from V and 1 from J, leaving 4 bases between them. CDR3 length equals 12 residues. Germline CDR1 is SNHLY and CDR2 is FYNNEI. CDR3 nucleotide sequence: TGTGCCAGCAGTGTTTCGAACACTGAAGCTTTCTTT. Protein sequence: CASSVSNTEAFF.

The chain combines TRBV18 with TRBJ2-1; 9 bases line up with TRBD2. The CDR3 totals 15 residues. Germline values: CDR1 KGHSH, CDR2 LQKENI. With V trimmed by 0 bases and J by 6 bases, 3 bases remained unmatched. CDR3 sequence (DNA): TGTGCCAGCTCACCACCGGCTAGCGGGATCAATGAGCAGTTCTTC. Translated: CASSPPASGINEQFF. The full variable domain, its missing parts supplied by reference TRBV18 and TRBJ2-1, is NAGVMQNPRHLVRRRGQEARLRCSPMKGHSHVYWYRQLPEEGLKFMVYLQKENIIDESGMPKERFSAEFPKEGPSILRIQQVVRGDSAAYFCASSPPASGINEQFFGPGTRLTVL.

This clonotype was picked up many times. The rearrangement uses TRBV12-5 and TRBJ2-1; 9 bases agree with TRBD1. The ends lost 6 bases at V and 3 bases at J; junction bases unmatched: 6. The CDR3 loop spans 15 amino acids. CDR1 and CDR2 from the germline V gene are LGHNT and FRNRAP. The CDR3 reads CASGRTGQGYNEQFF. Written as DNA, the CDR3 is TGTGCTAGTGGACGCACGGGACAGGGCTACAATGAGCAGTTCTTC.

The V gene is TRBV7-8, the J gene TRBJ2-7; D perhaps matches TRBD1 (7 bases). Trimming removed 3 bases from V and 2 bases from J, with 17 bases in between. Germline V gene data show CDR1 as SGHVS and CDR2 as FQNEAQ. The CDR3 is made up of 16 amino acids. This CDR3 is CASSLLARGVAYEQYF. As DNA, the CDR3 is TGTGCCAGCAGCTTGTTGGCCAGGGGGGTCGCCTACGAGCAGTACTTC.

This clonotype was recorded a few times. This chain links TRBV12-3 or TRBV12-4 with TRBJ2-5, with D possibly TRBD2 on 5 matching bases. Trimming pared 8 bases from V and 4 bases from J, leaving 11 bases between. The CDR3 runs to 12 residues. The CDR3 loop is CASAGIRETQYF. CDR3 DNA: TGTGCCAGCGCGGGTATTCGAGAGACCCAGTACTTC.

This clonotype was counted ten times or more. This rearrangement joins TRBV19 to TRBJ2-7; D is ambiguous. CDR3 length: 12 amino acids. V was shortened by 5 bases and J by 7 bases, with 12 bases between the two germline ends. Germline CDR1 and CDR2: LNHDA and SQIVND (reference sequence). CDR3 residues: CASSGYSGEQYF. The CDR3 DNA is TGTGCCAGTAGTGGATACTCGGGTGAGCAGTACTTC. Supplemented by reference TRBV19 and TRBJ2-7, the full variable domain reads DGGITQSPKYLFRKEGQNVTLSCEQNLNHDAMYWYRQDPGQGLRLIYYSQIVNDFQKGDIAEGYSVSREKKESFPLTVTSAQKNPTAFYLCASSGYSGEQYFGPGTRLTVT.

The CDR3: CASSYSVLSYNEQFF. CDR3 in DNA: TGTGCCAGCAGTTACTCAGTCCTCTCCTACAATGAGCAGTTCTTC. The chain carries TRBV6-5 and TRBJ2-1; D ambiguous. This CDR3 spans 15 amino acids. The V end lost 0 bases, the J end lost 0 bases, and 6 bases lay between the germline ends. Germline V CDR1 and CDR2: MNHEY, SVGAGI.

The J gene is TRBJ2-3, the V gene TRBV29-1; 9 bases line up with TRBD2. Germline values: CDR1 SQVTM, CDR2 ANQGSEA. CDR3 length equals 15 residues. V trimming: 0 bases; J trimming: 2 bases; junction bases outside the gene matches: 3. The CDR3 sequence: CSVEDRGGVTDTQYF. CDR3 nucleotide sequence: TGCAGCGTTGAAGATCGCGGGGGGGTCACAGATACGCAGTATTTT.

Details on this clonotype: Relative to the germline gene, one junction end is altered; a read error may explain this. The V call is TRBV2, the J call TRBJ2-3, with TRBD2 as a possible D gene (5 bases). Germline V gives CDR1 SNHLY, CDR2 FYNNEI. The CDR3 is made up of 16 amino acids. The chain's CDR3 is CASCERQRQSTDTQYF. CDR3 DNA sequence: TGTGCCAGCTGTGAACGTCAGCGGCAATCCACAGATACGCAGTATTTT.

This clonotype was seen a handful of times. The CDR3 loop reads CASSRERGAYEQYF. The CDR3 DNA follows: TGTGCCAGCAGCCGTGAAAGGGGGGCCTACGAGCAGTACTTC. The chain combines TRBV5-6 with TRBJ2-7, with D possibly called TRBD1 or TRBD2 (6 bases each). Trimming pared 4 bases from V and 2 bases from J, leaving 13 bases between. Germline CDR1 is SGHDT and CDR2 is YYEEEE. This CDR3 contains 14 residues.

The chain employs TRBV28 and TRBJ2-2, with TRBD1 as a possible D gene (6 bases). The V end was cut by 2 bases, the J end by 8 bases, with 18 bases between. This CDR3 comprises 16 residues. Germline CDR1 and CDR2: MDHEN and SYDVKM. CDR3 sequence: CASSLPTGSSFGELFF. CDR3 bases: TGTGCCAGCAGTTTACCCACAGGGTCCAGTTTTGGGGAGCTGTTTTTT. Complete variable domain (other parts from reference TRBV28 and TRBJ2-2): DVKVTQSSRYLVKRTGEKVFLECVQDMDHENMFWYRQDPGLGLRLIYFSYDVKMKEKGDIPEGYSVSREKKERFSLILESASTNQTSMYLCASSLPTGSSFGELFFGEGSRLTVL.

This clonotype was detected many times. The chain joins TRBV11-2 to TRBJ2-4; 8 nucleotides line up with TRBD2. Trimming at V came to 6 bases and at J to 3 bases, leaving 19 bases not matched to a gene. Germline values: CDR1 SGHAT, CDR2 FQNNGV. The length of the CDR3 is 19 residues. Here the CDR3 reads CASRRSGGRMPLVKNIQYF. Here the CDR3 DNA reads TGTGCCAGCAGGCGGTCGGGGGGGCGGATGCCCCTAGTCAAAAACATTCAGTACTTC. Using reference TRBV11-2 and TRBJ2-4 for the parts outside the CDR3, the full variable domain is EAGVAQSPRYKIIEKRQSVAFWCNPISGHATLYWYQQILGQGPKLLIQFQNNGVVDDSQLPKDRFSAERLKGVDSTLKIQPAKLEDSAVYLCASRRSGGRMPLVKNIQYFGAGTRLSVL.